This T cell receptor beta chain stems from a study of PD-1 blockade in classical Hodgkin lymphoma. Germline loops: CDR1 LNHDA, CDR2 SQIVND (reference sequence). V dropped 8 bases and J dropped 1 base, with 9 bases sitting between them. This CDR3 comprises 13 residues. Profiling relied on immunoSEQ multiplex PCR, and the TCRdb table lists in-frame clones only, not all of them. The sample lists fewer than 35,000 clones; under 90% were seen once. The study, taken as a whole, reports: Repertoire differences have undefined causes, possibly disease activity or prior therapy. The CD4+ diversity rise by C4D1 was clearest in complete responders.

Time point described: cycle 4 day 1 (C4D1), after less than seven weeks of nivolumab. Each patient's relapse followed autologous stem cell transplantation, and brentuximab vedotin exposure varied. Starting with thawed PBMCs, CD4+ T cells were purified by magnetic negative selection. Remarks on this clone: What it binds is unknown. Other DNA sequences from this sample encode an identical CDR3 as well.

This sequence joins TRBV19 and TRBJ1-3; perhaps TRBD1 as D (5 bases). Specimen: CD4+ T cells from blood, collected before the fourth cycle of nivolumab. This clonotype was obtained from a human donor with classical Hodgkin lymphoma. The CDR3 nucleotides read TGTGCCAGTGGGGCGAGGTCTGGAAACACCATATATTTT. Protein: CASGARSGNTIYF.